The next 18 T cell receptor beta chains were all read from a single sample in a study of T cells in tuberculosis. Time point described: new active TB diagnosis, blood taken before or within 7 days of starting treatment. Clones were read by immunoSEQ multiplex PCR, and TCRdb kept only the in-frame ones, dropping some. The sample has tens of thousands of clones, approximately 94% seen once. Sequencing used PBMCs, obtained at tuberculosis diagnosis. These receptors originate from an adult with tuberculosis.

CDR3 DNA: TGTGCCAGCAGTTTAACCCGGCCGGCTCAGGGCGGGGCGACCCAGTACTTC. Amino acid sequence: CASSLTRPAQGGATQYF. The chain links TRBV27 to TRBJ2-5; D is perhaps TRBD2 (6 bases). With 2 bases removed from V and 7 bases from J, the gap between germline ends came to 23 bases. The germline CDR1 and CDR2 sequences are MNHEY and SMNVEV (reference sequence). The CDR3 runs to 17 residues.

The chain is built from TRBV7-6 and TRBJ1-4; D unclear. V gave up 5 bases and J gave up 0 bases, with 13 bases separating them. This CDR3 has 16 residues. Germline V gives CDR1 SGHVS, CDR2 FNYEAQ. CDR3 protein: CASSTGPTTTNEKLFF. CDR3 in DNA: TGTGCCAGCAGCACCGGTCCCACCACAACTAATGAAAAACTGTTTTTT.

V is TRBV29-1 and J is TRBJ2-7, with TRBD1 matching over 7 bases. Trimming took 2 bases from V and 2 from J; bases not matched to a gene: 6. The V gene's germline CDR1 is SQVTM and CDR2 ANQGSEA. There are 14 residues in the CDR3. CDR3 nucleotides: TGCAGCGTTGAATTTCGAGACAGGGCCTACGAGCAGTACTTC. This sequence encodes CSVEFRDRAYEQYF.

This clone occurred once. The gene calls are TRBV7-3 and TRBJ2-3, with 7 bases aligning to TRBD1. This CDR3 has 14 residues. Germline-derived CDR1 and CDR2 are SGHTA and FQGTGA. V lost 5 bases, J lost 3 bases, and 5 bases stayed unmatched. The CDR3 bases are TGTGCCAGCAGCCCACAGGGGTTTACAGATACGCAGTATTTT. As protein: CASSPQGFTDTQYF.

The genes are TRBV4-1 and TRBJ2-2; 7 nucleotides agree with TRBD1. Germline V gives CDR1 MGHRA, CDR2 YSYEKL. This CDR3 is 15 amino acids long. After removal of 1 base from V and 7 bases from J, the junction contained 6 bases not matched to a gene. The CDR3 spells CASSQVDRVIGELFF. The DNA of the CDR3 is TGCGCCAGCAGCCAAGTAGACAGGGTAATCGGGGAGCTGTTTTTT.

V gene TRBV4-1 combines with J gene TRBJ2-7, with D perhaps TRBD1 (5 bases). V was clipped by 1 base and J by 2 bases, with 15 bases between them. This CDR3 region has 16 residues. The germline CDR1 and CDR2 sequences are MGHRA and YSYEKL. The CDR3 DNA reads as TGCGCCAGCAGCCAAGGCGACAGCCAGAGACCCTACGAGCAGTACTTC. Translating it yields CASSQGDSQRPYEQYF.

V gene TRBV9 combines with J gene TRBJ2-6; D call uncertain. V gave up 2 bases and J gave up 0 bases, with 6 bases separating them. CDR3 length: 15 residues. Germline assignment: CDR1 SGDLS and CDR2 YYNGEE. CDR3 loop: CASSVRRSGANVLTF. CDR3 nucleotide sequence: TGTGCCAGCAGCGTCCGTCGCTCTGGGGCCAACGTCCTGACTTTC.

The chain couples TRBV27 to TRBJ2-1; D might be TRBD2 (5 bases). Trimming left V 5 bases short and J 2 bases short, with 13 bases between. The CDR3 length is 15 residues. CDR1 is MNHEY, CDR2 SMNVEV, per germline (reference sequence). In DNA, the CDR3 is TGTGCCAGCAGTCCGGACTTCCTCACCTACAATGAGCAGTTCTTC. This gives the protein CASSPDFLTYNEQFF.

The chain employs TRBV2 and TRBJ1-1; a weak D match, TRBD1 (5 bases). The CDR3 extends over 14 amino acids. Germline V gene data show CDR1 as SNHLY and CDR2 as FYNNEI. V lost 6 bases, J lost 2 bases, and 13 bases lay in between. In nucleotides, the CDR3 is TGTGCCAGCAGGCTTTTGACAGCCAACACTGAAGCTTTCTTT. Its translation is CASRLLTANTEAFF.

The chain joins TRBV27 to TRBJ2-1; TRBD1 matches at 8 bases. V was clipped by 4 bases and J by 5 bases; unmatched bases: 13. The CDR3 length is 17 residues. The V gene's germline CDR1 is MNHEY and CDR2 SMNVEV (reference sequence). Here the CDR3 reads CASSSIARTGRHNEQFF. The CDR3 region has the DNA TGTGCCAGCAGTTCAATAGCCCGGACAGGGAGACACAATGAGCAGTTCTTC.

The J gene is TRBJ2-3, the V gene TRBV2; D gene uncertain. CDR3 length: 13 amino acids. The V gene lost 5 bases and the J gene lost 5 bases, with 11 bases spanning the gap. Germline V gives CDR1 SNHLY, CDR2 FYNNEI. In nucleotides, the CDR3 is TGTGCCAGCAGTAAACGGCGCGGAGATACGCAGTATTTT. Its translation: CASSKRRGDTQYF.

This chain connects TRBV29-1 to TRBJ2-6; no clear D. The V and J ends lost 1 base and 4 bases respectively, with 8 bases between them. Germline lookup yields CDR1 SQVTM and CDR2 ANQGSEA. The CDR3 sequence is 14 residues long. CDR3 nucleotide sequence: TGCAGCGTTGAAGGGGCCTCCGGGGCCAACGTCCTGACTTTC. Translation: CSVEGASGANVLTF.

The CDR3 DNA reads as TGTGCCAGCAGCTTGGAGAGGGAGACTGAAGCTTTCTTT. Translation: CASSLERETEAFF. The chain has TRBV7-6 and TRBJ1-1; D is unresolved. With 3 bases removed from V and 5 bases from J, the gap between germline ends came to 10 bases. CDR1 is SGHVS, CDR2 FNYEAQ, per germline. This CDR3 contains 13 residues.

CDR3 amino acids: CASSFRDRVAAGYTF. The CDR3, as DNA: TGTGCCAGCAGCTTTAGGGACAGGGTGGCTGCAGGCTACACCTTC. The chain recombines TRBV7-2 with TRBJ1-2, with 9 bases that match TRBD1. The CDR3 extends over 15 amino acids. V lost 3 bases to trimming and J lost 8 bases; unmatched junction nucleotides: 10. Germline CDR1 and CDR2: SGHTA and FQGNSA.

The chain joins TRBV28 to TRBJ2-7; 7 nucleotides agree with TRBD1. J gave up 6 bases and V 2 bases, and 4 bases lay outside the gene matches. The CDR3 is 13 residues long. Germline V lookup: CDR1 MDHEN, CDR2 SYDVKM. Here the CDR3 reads CASSLGTAGEQYF. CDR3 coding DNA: TGTGCCAGCAGTTTAGGGACAGCCGGCGAGCAGTACTTC. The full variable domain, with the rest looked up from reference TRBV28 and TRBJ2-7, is DVKVTQSSRYLVKRTGEKVFLECVQDMDHENMFWYRQDPGLGLRLIYFSYDVKMKEKGDIPEGYSVSREKKERFSLILESASTNQTSMYLCASSLGTAGEQYFGPGTRLTVT.

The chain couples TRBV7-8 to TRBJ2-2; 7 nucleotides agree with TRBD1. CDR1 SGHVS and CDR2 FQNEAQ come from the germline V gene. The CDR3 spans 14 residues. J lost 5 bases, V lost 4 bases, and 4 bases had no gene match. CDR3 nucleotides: TGTGCCAGCAGCTGGGACAGATCGACCGGGGAGCTGTTTTTT. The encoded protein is CASSWDRSTGELFF.

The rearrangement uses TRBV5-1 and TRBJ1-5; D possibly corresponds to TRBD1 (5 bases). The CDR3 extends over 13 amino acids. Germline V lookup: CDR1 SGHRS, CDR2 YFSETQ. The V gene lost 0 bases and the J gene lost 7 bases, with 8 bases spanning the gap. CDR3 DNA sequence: TGCGCCAGCAGCTTGGGGGGGGACCAGCCCCAGCATTTT. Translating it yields CASSLGGDQPQHF.

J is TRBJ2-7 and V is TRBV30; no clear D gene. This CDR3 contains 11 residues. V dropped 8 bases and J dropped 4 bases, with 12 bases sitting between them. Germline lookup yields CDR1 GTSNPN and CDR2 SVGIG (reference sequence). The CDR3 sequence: CAGKRFYEQYF. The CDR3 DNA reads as TGTGCCGGGAAGAGGTTTTACGAGCAGTACTTC.